These 31 T cell receptor beta chains originate from one sample sequenced in a study of blood T cell repertoires in COVID-19. Sequencing used immunoSEQ multiplex PCR; TCRdb keeps in-frame clones, though not all of them. Of 120,000 or so clones listed, about 80% are singletons. The specimen was peripheral blood. These receptors were taken from a human donor in a cohort sampled during active COVID-19.

This clone was counted many times. The V and J genes are TRBV11-2 and TRBJ1-2; D is perhaps TRBD1 (5 bases). V was shortened by 4 bases and J by 6 bases, with 15 bases between the two germline ends. The CDR3 contains 14 residues. Germline V gives CDR1 SGHAT, CDR2 FQNNGV. The CDR3 reads CASSSPRGRDGYTF. The CDR3 DNA is TGTGCCAGCAGCTCCCCAAGGGGAAGAGATGGCTACACCTTC.

The chain uses TRBV5-1 and TRBJ1-1; 10 nucleotides agree with TRBD1. V lost 2 bases and J lost 3; bases outside the gene matches: 4. Looked up from germline, CDR1 is SGHRS and CDR2 is YFSETQ. The length of the CDR3 is 15 residues. The CDR3: CASSFIGQGDTEAFF. In nucleotides, the CDR3 is TGCGCCAGCAGCTTCATCGGACAGGGGGACACTGAAGCTTTCTTT.

The rearrangement uses TRBV7-2 and TRBJ1-2, with D possibly matching TRBD1 (6 bases). V lost 0 bases, J lost 4 bases, and 12 bases lay in between. Germline V gene data show CDR1 as SGHTA and CDR2 as FQGNSA. The CDR3 extends over 15 amino acids. The CDR3 DNA sequence: TGTGCCAGCAGCTTAGCGATTGCGGGGGCCTATGGCTACACCTTC. Translation gives CASSLAIAGAYGYTF. Looking up the rest from reference TRBV7-2 and TRBJ1-2 gives the full variable domain: GAGVSQSPSNKVTEKGKDVELRCDPISGHTALYWYRQSLGQGLEFLIYFQGNSAPDKSGLPSDRFSAERTGGSVSTLTIQRTQQEDSAVYLCASSLAIAGAYGYTFGSGTRLTVV.

V and J are TRBV12-3 or TRBV12-4 and TRBJ2-2; 8 bases are shared with TRBD2. The CDR3 is 13 amino acids. V was clipped by 5 bases and J by 7 bases; unmatched bases: 3. CDR3 nucleotides: TGTGCCAGCAGTCCGGGGGGGGTCGGGGAGCTGTTTTTT. Its protein product is CASSPGGVGELFF.

In its sample, this clone was seen a few times. V is TRBV19 and J is TRBJ2-7, with a weak D call TRBD2 (5 bases). The CDR3 has 16 amino acids. The V end was cut by 0 bases, the J end by 1 base, with 13 bases between. Germline lookup yields CDR1 LNHDA and CDR2 SQIVND (reference sequence). The CDR3 region has the DNA TGTGCCAGTAGTATAGATCTATTGAGCGGATCCTACGAGCAGTACTTC. Amino acids: CASSIDLLSGSYEQYF.

The chain combines TRBV5-5 with TRBJ2-3; 9 bases fit TRBD1. Germline V gives CDR1 SGHKS, CDR2 YYEKEE (reference sequence). CDR3 length: 15 residues. V gave up 2 bases and J gave up 3 bases; unmatched junction bases: 4. CDR3 coding DNA: TGTGCCAGCAGCTTAAGGGACAGGGAAACAGATACGCAGTATTTT. It encodes CASSLRDRETDTQYF.

V usage is TRBV20-1 and J usage is TRBJ1-3; no clear D. The V gene lost 3 bases and the J gene lost 3 bases, with 9 bases spanning the gap. Germline loops: CDR1 DFQATT, CDR2 SNEGSKA (reference sequence). CDR3 length: 13 residues. This CDR3 reads CSASSGDGNTIYF. The CDR3 DNA follows: TGCAGTGCTAGTTCCGGGGATGGAAACACCATATATTTT.

This clone has a single count. The V call is TRBV5-8, the J call TRBJ2-1, with 11 bases fitting TRBD2. Germline CDR1 is SGHTS and CDR2 is YDEGEE. The CDR3 loop spans 15 amino acids. V was pared by 1 base and J by 8 bases, with 5 bases of the junction left unmatched. The CDR3 region is CASSLSPSGGHEQFF. The CDR3, as DNA: TGTGCCAGCAGCTTGTCCCCTAGCGGGGGGCATGAGCAGTTCTTC.

The chain carries TRBV7-9 and TRBJ1-2; D not resolved. The CDR3 is made up of 14 amino acids. Trimming cost V 1 base and J 6 bases, with 12 bases left between them. CDR1 and CDR2 from the germline V gene are SEHNR and FQNEAQ (reference sequence). CDR3 residues: CASSLGRGNDGYTF. CDR3 DNA sequence: TGTGCCAGCAGCTTAGGAAGAGGGAACGATGGCTACACCTTC.

The chain is built from TRBV28 and TRBJ2-5, with 9 bases identical to TRBD1. The CDR3 extends over 12 amino acids. The germline V gene has CDR1 MDHEN and CDR2 SYDVKM. Trimming took 6 bases from V and 9 from J; bases not matched to a gene: 5. Written as DNA, the CDR3 is TGTGCCAGCAGGGCCGGGACAGGGCCCCAGTACTTC. Translation: CASRAGTGPQYF. Filled out from reference TRBV28 and TRBJ2-5, the complete variable domain reads DVKVTQSSRYLVKRTGEKVFLECVQDMDHENMFWYRQDPGLGLRLIYFSYDVKMKEKGDIPEGYSVSREKKERFSLILESASTNQTSMYLCASRAGTGPQYFGPGTRLLVL.

The chain couples TRBV7-2 to TRBJ1-2; 10 bases are a match to TRBD1. This CDR3 has 15 amino acids. Losses at the gene ends were 6 bases for V and 8 bases for J; bases not matched to a gene: 12. Germline CDR1 and CDR2: SGHTA and FQGNSA. Here the CDR3 DNA reads TGTGCCAGCAGTTCGACAGGGGGCGGAATAGGAGGCTACACCTTC. Protein sequence: CASSSTGGGIGGYTF.

The rearrangement joins TRBV6-2 or TRBV6-3 to TRBJ2-1; D might be TRBD2 (6 bases). Trimming pared 4 bases from V and 12 bases from J, leaving 13 bases between. The CDR3 runs 12 residues. Germline-derived CDR1 and CDR2 are MNHEY and SVGEGT. CDR3 protein: CASSSGTRGQFF. CDR3 coding DNA: TGTGCCAGCAGTTCCGGGACTCGAGGGCAGTTCTTC.

This clone came up once. The chain links TRBV4-3 to TRBJ2-6, with TRBD1 as a possible D gene (6 bases). CDR1 is LGHNA, CDR2 YSLEER, per germline. The CDR3 runs to 15 residues. Trimming pared 4 bases from V and 1 base from J, leaving 8 bases between. The CDR3 reads CASSPGQSGANVLTF. CDR3 nucleotide sequence: TGCGCCAGCAGCCCCGGACAGTCTGGGGCCAACGTCCTGACTTTC.

The rearrangement joins TRBV28 to TRBJ1-1; D is unresolved. Per germline, CDR1 MDHEN and CDR2 SYDVKM. The length of the CDR3 is 12 residues. Trimming left V 3 bases short and J 5 bases short, with 7 bases between. This CDR3 reads CASSFHLTEAFF. CDR3 coding DNA: TGTGCCAGCAGTTTTCATTTGACTGAAGCTTTCTTT.

A single count supports this clone. The V gene is TRBV19, the J gene TRBJ2-2; 9 positions match TRBD2. The CDR3 loop spans 15 amino acids. J gave up 6 bases and V 7 bases, and 9 bases lay outside the gene matches. CDR1 is LNHDA and CDR2 is SQIVND in the germline V gene (reference sequence). This chain's CDR3 is CASNRRGGKPGELFF. CDR3 coding DNA: TGTGCCAGTAATAGGCGGGGGGGAAAGCCCGGGGAGCTGTTTTTT.

The gene calls are TRBV10-3 and TRBJ1-2; 7 nucleotides align to TRBD1. V dropped 2 bases and J dropped 4; count of bases not matched to a gene: 4. This CDR3 spans 14 amino acids. Germline assignment: CDR1 ENHRY and CDR2 SYGVKD. This chain's CDR3 is CAISETGVGYGYTF. For the CDR3, the DNA is TGTGCCATCAGTGAGACAGGGGTGGGCTATGGCTACACCTTC.

The chain employs TRBV6-5 and TRBJ1-6; no definite D call. Germline V gene data show CDR1 as MNHEY and CDR2 as SVGAGI. V lost 6 bases and J 5 bases, leaving 11 bases between the germline ends. The CDR3 spans 14 residues. The CDR3 bases are TGTGCCAGCAGCGCCCAGGCCGATAATTCACCCCTCCACTTT. Translating it yields CASSAQADNSPLHF.

The gene calls are TRBV7-3 and TRBJ1-1; 10 bases line up with TRBD1. With V trimmed by 2 bases and J by 4 bases, 4 bases remained unmatched. This CDR3 spans 15 amino acids. CDR1 and CDR2 from the germline V gene are SGHTA and FQGTGA. The CDR3 loop reads CASSLGTGVITEAFF. The CDR3 coding sequence is TGTGCCAGCAGCTTAGGGACAGGGGTGATCACTGAAGCTTTCTTT.

This sequence joins TRBV5-1 and TRBJ2-7, with D possibly being TRBD1 (7 bases). This CDR3 is 15 amino acids long. Germline values: CDR1 SGHRS, CDR2 YFSETQ. Trimming removed 4 bases at V and 0 bases at J, with 14 bases between. DNA of the CDR3: TGCGCCAGCAGCGACGGAGGGGGCAACTCCTACGAGCAGTACTTC. Encoded protein: CASSDGGGNSYEQYF.

V is TRBV4-3 and J is TRBJ1-1; TRBD1 agrees at 8 bases. J was trimmed by 1 base and V by 0 bases; bases with no gene match: 4. Germline loops: CDR1 LGHNA, CDR2 YSLEER. This CDR3 has 16 amino acids. Here the CDR3 DNA reads TGCGCCAGCAGCCAAGATACCGGACAGGGGAACACTGAAGCTTTCTTT. Residues: CASSQDTGQGNTEAFF.

The chain links TRBV19 to TRBJ2-7, with D possibly TRBD1 on 6 matching bases. Germline values: CDR1 LNHDA, CDR2 SQIVND (reference sequence). Trimming shortened V by 4 bases and J by 4 bases, and 26 bases separated the two germline ends. This CDR3 is 18 amino acids long. DNA of the CDR3: TGTGCCAGTAGTACCAAAGGACGGCAGGGGTCCGATCATTACGAGCAGTACTTC. It encodes CASSTKGRQGSDHYEQYF.

This sequence joins TRBV19 and TRBJ2-7; TRBD1 might be the D (6 bases). The CDR3 contains 15 residues. Germline V gene sequence: CDR1 LNHDA, CDR2 SQIVND (reference sequence). The ends were cut back, 4 bases at V and 7 bases at J, with 20 bases in the middle. CDR3 sequence: CASSSPGTIPEEQYF. In DNA form, the CDR3 reads TGTGCCAGTAGTAGCCCGGGGACAATCCCTGAAGAGCAGTACTTC.

This chain joins TRBV21-1 and TRBJ1-5; TRBD1, as called in the table, went unchecked against the DNA. TRBV21-1 is an annotated pseudogene. The CDR3 is 16 amino acids. CDR3 nucleotides: TGTGCCAGCAGCAGCTCGGACAGGGGAGGCATTCAGCCCCAGCATTTT. Translation gives CASSSSDRGGIQPQHF.

V and J are TRBV5-3 and TRBJ2-4; a weak D match, TRBD1 (5 bases). TRBV5-3 is an ORF; its function is uncertain. Trimming took off 1 base at V and 0 bases at J, with 17 bases between the two ends. This CDR3 comprises 18 residues. The chain's CDR3 is CARSLTRTPILAKNIQYF. The CDR3 DNA sequence: TGTGCCAGAAGCTTGACCCGGACACCTATACTAGCCAAAAACATTCAGTACTTC.

The CDR3: CASSKGTSGMNEQFF. Written as DNA, the CDR3 is TGTGCCAGCAGCAAGGGGACTAGCGGGATGAATGAGCAGTTCTTC. The V call is TRBV5-4, the J call TRBJ2-1; TRBD2 matches at 13 bases. The CDR3 sequence is 15 residues long. J was trimmed by 7 bases and V by 4 bases; bases with no gene match: 5. The germline CDR1 and CDR2 sequences are SGHNT and YYREEE (reference sequence).

This clone turned up a few times. This chain connects TRBV15 to TRBJ2-7; 9 bases align to TRBD1. Germline CDR1 is LNHNV and CDR2 is YYDKDF (reference sequence). The CDR3 runs 15 residues. The V and J ends lost 0 bases and 4 bases, in that order; junction bases with no gene match: 4. In nucleotides, the CDR3 is TGTGCCACCAGCAGAGAGGGACAGGGTCGTTACGAGCAGTACTTC. Translating it yields CATSREGQGRYEQYF. Full variable domain (rest looked up from reference TRBV15 and TRBJ2-7): DAMVIQNPRYQVTQFGKPVTLSCSQTLNHNVMYWYQQKSSQAPKLLFHYYDKDFNNEADTPDNFQSRRPNTSFCFLDIRSPGLGDTAMYLCATSREGQGRYEQYFGPGTRLTVT.

The CDR3 nucleotides read TGCGCCAGCAGCAGTAGCGGGGGGAAAGAGACCCAGTACTTC. Protein: CASSSSGGKETQYF. The V call is TRBV5-1, the J call TRBJ2-5, with 10 bases matching TRBD2. The CDR3 totals 14 residues. CDR1 and CDR2 (germline): SGHRS, YFSETQ. V was pared by 4 bases and J by 3 bases, with 3 bases of the junction left unmatched.

The chain has TRBV3-1 (or the pseudogene TRBV3-2) and TRBJ1-2; TRBD1 aligns across 7 bases. Germline V lookup: CDR1 LGHDT, CDR2 YNNKEL (reference sequence). V lost 2 bases to trimming and J lost 6 bases; unmatched junction nucleotides: 3. This CDR3 comprises 13 residues. CDR3 DNA: TGTGCCAGCAGCCAACAGACAGGGCATGGCTACACCTTC. The encoded protein is CASSQQTGHGYTF.

The rearrangement joins TRBV6-6 to TRBJ2-5; D gene uncertain. Trimming left V 6 bases short and J 5 bases short, with 10 bases between. Per germline, CDR1 MNHNY and CDR2 SVGAGI (reference sequence). The CDR3 loop spans 12 amino acids. The CDR3 DNA follows: TGTGCCAGCAGCCGGGTCGGGGAGACCCAGTACTTC. As protein: CASSRVGETQYF.

The rearrangement links TRBV7-9 to TRBJ2-3, with 8 bases aligning to TRBD1. The CDR3 runs to 17 residues. Germline CDR1 SEHNR, CDR2 FQNEAQ (reference sequence). Trimming at V came to 5 bases and at J to 2 bases, leaving 12 bases not matched to a gene. CDR3 bases: TGTGCCAGCAGCCCAGGGGGCAGGGGGCCATACACAGATACGCAGTATTTT. This gives the protein CASSPGGRGPYTDTQYF.

The rearrangement links TRBV12-3 or TRBV12-4 to TRBJ1-2, with D uncertain. The CDR3 spans 13 residues. V lost 2 bases, J lost 4 bases, and 8 bases lay in between. The DNA of the CDR3 is TGTGCCAGCAGTTTAACAGCCCCCTATGGCTACACCTTC. This codes for CASSLTAPYGYTF.